A single sample gave rise to the 6 T cell receptor beta chains below, sequenced in a study of T cells in Graves' hyperthyroidism and ophthalmopathy. TCR beta CDR3 regions were amplified from RNA transcripts. The TCR CDR3 first-round RT-PCR relied on the HTBI primer set. TCRdb called the multiplex PCR reads again in MiXCR, with one record for every CDR3 protein. The sample lists under 550,000 distinct CDR3 sequences; about 13% were seen once. The specimen sequenced was blood. The receptors here all came from a woman between 18 and 29 years old with Graves' hyperthyroidism.

This clonotype was counted many times. This chain joins TRBV28 and TRBJ1-2, with 7 bases aligning to TRBD1. Trimming removed 3 bases from V and 5 bases from J; junction bases left unmatched: 3. The CDR3 spans 13 residues. The germline V gene encodes CDR1 MDHEN and CDR2 SYDVKM. CDR3 amino acids: CASSLTGFYGYTF. Here the CDR3 DNA reads TGTGCCAGCAGTTTGACAGGGTTTTATGGCTACACCTTC.

This clonotype was recorded at least ten times. The V gene is TRBV5-5, the J gene TRBJ1-2; D not resolved. CDR1 is SGHKS and CDR2 is YYEKEE in the germline V gene (reference sequence). CDR3 length: 14 residues. The V and J ends lost 0 bases and 4 bases respectively, with 10 bases between them. CDR3 region: CASSLAGLAYGYTF. The CDR3 bases are TGTGCCAGCAGCTTGGCCGGGTTAGCCTATGGCTACACCTTC. Full variable domain (remainder filled in from reference TRBV5-5 and TRBJ1-2): DAGVTQSPTHLIKTRGQQVTLRCSPISGHKSVSWYQQVLGQGPQFIFQYYEKEERGRGNFPDRFSARQFPNYSSELNVNALLLGDSALYLCASSLAGLAYGYTFGSGTRLTVV.

This clonotype was found many times. The chain couples TRBV11-2 to TRBJ2-1; TRBD2 matches at 7 bases. V lost 1 base and J lost 0; bases outside the gene matches: 15. Germline CDR1 reads SGHAT; CDR2 reads FQNNGV. CDR3 length: 20 amino acids. The CDR3 spells CASSLGGGRDKLSSYNEQFF. The CDR3 DNA follows: TGTGCCAGCAGCTTAGGCGGCGGGAGAGACAAACTTAGCTCCTACAATGAGCAGTTCTTC.

This clonotype was counted only a few times. The chain recombines TRBV7-2 with TRBJ1-1, with D uncertain. The ends were cut back, 1 base at V and 6 bases at J, with 9 bases in the middle. Germline lookup yields CDR1 SGHTA and CDR2 FQGNSA. CDR3 length: 13 residues. The DNA of the CDR3 is TGTGCCAGCAGCTTAGAGAGGAGATCTGAAGCTTTCTTT. It encodes CASSLERRSEAFF.

The chain recombines TRBV11-2 with TRBJ1-3; possibly TRBD1 for D (5 bases). Per germline, CDR1 SGHAT and CDR2 FQNNGV. This CDR3 region has 16 residues. Trimming cost V 2 bases and J 0 bases, with 11 bases left between them. CDR3 coding DNA: TGTGCCAGCAGCTTAAGGGGCGCCCGCTCTGGAAACACCATATATTTT. As protein: CASSLRGARSGNTIYF.

The table lists this clonotype with a few counts. V gene TRBV29-1 combines with J gene TRBJ2-2; D not resolved. Trimming took 2 bases from V and 6 from J, leaving 7 bases between them. CDR3 size: 12 residues. Germline loops: CDR1 SQVTM, CDR2 ANQGSEA. The CDR3 DNA sequence: TGCAGCGTTGAAAAACACGCCGGGGAGCTGTTTTTT. Amino acid sequence: CSVEKHAGELFF.